The 30 T cell receptor beta chains below come from one sample, sequenced in a study of cytomegalovirus exposure and HLA in healthy donors. Vbeta (60) and Jbeta (13) primers were used in the PCR. Generated by immunoSEQ multiplex PCR, the TCRdb table keeps only in-frame clones and is missing some. The data contain approximately 120,000 clones, about 76% of them singletons. Material for sequencing was PBMCs. The receptors derive from a woman aged 60-75 years in good health and CMV-seropositive.

This chain links TRBV7-3 with TRBJ2-3; D may be TRBD2 (6 bases). Trimming took 5 bases from V and 7 from J, leaving 22 bases between them. Germline V CDR1 and CDR2: SGHTA, FQGTGA. This CDR3 has 16 amino acids. In DNA form, the CDR3 reads TGTGCCAGCAGCCAGAACGGGGGACGCATCCAAAATACGCAGTATTTT. Its protein is CASSQNGGRIQNTQYF.

This clone was seen just once. The V gene is TRBV6-5, the J gene TRBJ2-7; maybe TRBD2 (5 bases). Trimming took 9 bases from V and 2 from J, leaving 14 bases between them. The germline V gene encodes CDR1 MNHEY and CDR2 SVGAGI. The CDR3 contains 13 residues. CDR3 bases: TGTGCCAGTGGGAGCGGATCCACCTACGAGCAGTACTTC. Its translation is CASGSGSTYEQYF.

This sequence joins TRBV7-9 and TRBJ1-2; possible D gene TRBD1, 6 bases. The V gene lost 1 base and the J gene lost 4 bases, with 10 bases spanning the gap. Germline V gives CDR1 SEHNR, CDR2 FQNEAQ (reference sequence). The CDR3 is 14 residues long. CDR3 DNA sequence: TGTGCCAGCAGCTTAGGATCACAGGGCTATGGCTACACCTTC. Residues: CASSLGSQGYGYTF.

This clone was detected a few times. This chain connects TRBV27 to TRBJ2-7; a weak D match, TRBD2 (5 bases). Trimming removed 4 bases from V and 0 bases from J, with 13 bases in between. The CDR3 has 15 residues. Germline CDR1 reads MNHEY; CDR2 reads SMNVEV (reference sequence). The CDR3, as DNA: TGTGCCAGCAGTTCCTGGACGGGAAGCTCCTACGAGCAGTACTTC. Translated: CASSSWTGSSYEQYF.

This clone has a single count. This chain connects TRBV25-1 to TRBJ2-7; D possibly corresponds to TRBD2 (6 bases). CDR1 MGHDK and CDR2 SYGVNS come from the germline V gene. V was trimmed by 5 bases and J by 6 bases, leaving 20 bases between them. The CDR3 extends over 15 amino acids. The CDR3 DNA is TGTGCCAGCAGTATATCAAATAGTGGGGGGACCGAGCAGTACTTC. Translation: CASSISNSGGTEQYF.

This chain uses TRBV19 with TRBJ1-2; 9 nucleotides agree with TRBD1. Germline V CDR1 and CDR2: LNHDA, SQIVND (reference sequence). CDR3 length equals 14 residues. V lost 6 bases to trimming and J lost 3 bases; unmatched junction nucleotides: 5. CDR3 loop: CASSTGQGHYGYTF. The CDR3 nucleotides read TGTGCCAGTAGCACGGGACAGGGACACTATGGCTACACCTTC.

V and J are TRBV18 and TRBJ1-5; D perhaps matches TRBD1 (6 bases). Looked up from germline, CDR1 is KGHSH and CDR2 is LQKENI. CDR3 length: 15 amino acids. V lost 2 bases and J 2 bases, leaving 10 bases between the germline ends. CDR3 residues: CASSPRQGRNQPQHF. The CDR3 nucleotides read TGTGCCAGCTCACCAAGGCAGGGGCGCAATCAGCCCCAGCATTTT.

The chain combines TRBV6-1 with TRBJ2-2, with D perhaps matching TRBD2 (5 bases). CDR1 and CDR2 (germline): MNHNS, SASEGT. CDR3 size: 15 residues. V lost 2 bases and J lost 4, with 11 bases in between. CDR3 sequence (DNA): TGTGCCAGCAGTGAAAACCCCGGGATCACCGGGGAGCTGTTTTTT. This sequence encodes CASSENPGITGELFF.

The CDR3 nucleotides are TGTGCCTGGAGTGGAGGCAGGGCCTACGAGCAGTACTTC. Its translation: CAWSGGRAYEQYF. The chain is built from TRBV30 and TRBJ2-5; TRBD1 might be the D (5 bases). The DNA end lines up better with TRBJ2-7; the J call may be wrong. Germline V lookup: CDR1 GTSNPN, CDR2 SVGIG (reference sequence). The CDR3 totals 13 residues.

CDR3 DNA: TGCGCCAGCAGCCAAGTCCCCGGGGGTAACACCGGGGAGCTGTTTTTT. Translating it yields CASSQVPGGNTGELFF. V gene TRBV4-1 combines with J gene TRBJ2-2; D perhaps matches TRBD2 (6 bases). V was pared by 1 base and J by 2 bases, with 11 bases between. The CDR3 is made up of 16 amino acids. Germline CDR1 is MGHRA and CDR2 is YSYEKL.

This sequence joins TRBV9 and TRBJ2-3; D uncertain. Deletions cut 7 bases from V and 2 bases from J, with 11 bases between. In germline, CDR1 is SGDLS, CDR2 YYNGEE. The CDR3 length is 13 residues. CDR3 nucleotides: TGTGCCAGCGATAGCAAACACACAGATACGCAGTATTTT. Its protein product is CASDSKHTDTQYF.

V usage is TRBV2 and J usage is TRBJ2-7; 11 nucleotides line up with TRBD1. The CDR3 extends over 14 amino acids. Germline lookup yields CDR1 SNHLY and CDR2 FYNNEI. Unmatched junction bases numbered 6, after V lost 8 bases and J lost 3 bases. CDR3 bases: TGTGCCAGCTTAGGGGGACAGGGGGTCTACGAGCAGTACTTC. It encodes CASLGGQGVYEQYF.

The chain joins TRBV9 to TRBJ1-1, with D uncertain. Germline V gene lookup returns CDR1 SGDLS and CDR2 YYNGEE. Trimming removed 2 bases from V and 0 bases from J, with 5 bases in between. The CDR3 totals 13 residues. CDR3 in DNA: TGTGCCAGCAGCGTCTCAGTGAACACTGAAGCTTTCTTT. It is translated as CASSVSVNTEAFF.

There are a few counts of this clone. Other nucleotide sequences in the sample specify the same CDR3. This sequence joins TRBV7-2 and TRBJ2-7; D uncertain. This CDR3 has 12 amino acids. Per the germline V gene, CDR1 is SGHTA and CDR2 is FQGNSA. V was cut by 1 base and J by 3 bases, with 4 bases left in between. The CDR3 sequence is CASSLVGYEQYF. The CDR3 DNA reads as TGTGCCAGCAGCTTAGTCGGCTACGAGCAGTACTTC.

This clone was picked up a small number of times. The chain couples TRBV7-2 to TRBJ1-5; D is unclear. The CDR3 is made up of 16 amino acids. V dropped 2 bases and J dropped 5 bases, with 16 bases sitting between them. Germline CDR1 and CDR2: SGHTA and FQGNSA. For the CDR3, the DNA is TGTGCCAGCAGCTTACCCAACCGGGAGTTGCATCAGCCCCAGCATTTT. This codes for CASSLPNRELHQPQHF.

CDR3 nucleotide sequence: TGCGCCAGCAGCCAAGGGCCGGGATGGGCTGAAGCTTTCTTT. It is translated as CASSQGPGWAEAFF. V usage is TRBV4-1 and J usage is TRBJ1-1; D is uncertain. Looked up from germline, CDR1 is MGHRA and CDR2 is YSYEKL. This CDR3 has 14 residues. Trimming pared 1 base from V and 6 bases from J, leaving 12 bases between.

There are a few counts of this clone. J is TRBJ2-3 and V is TRBV14, with a tentative D call TRBD2 (6 bases). Trimming left V 6 bases short and J 2 bases short, with 21 bases between. The germline V gene encodes CDR1 SGHDN and CDR2 FVKESK. This CDR3 has 17 amino acids. The CDR3 region is CASSTVVGRPYTDTQYF. The CDR3 DNA is TGTGCCAGCAGTACAGTCGTGGGGAGGCCTTACACAGATACGCAGTATTTT.

The rearrangement uses TRBV27 and TRBJ1-1; TRBD1 is a possible D gene (6 bases). Trimming left V 0 bases short and J 5 bases short, with 10 bases between. The germline CDR1 and CDR2 sequences are MNHEY and SMNVEV (reference sequence). The length of the CDR3 is 14 residues. CDR3 residues: CASSLSGRGTEAFF. The CDR3 DNA sequence: TGTGCCAGCAGTTTATCGGGCAGGGGAACTGAAGCTTTCTTT.

The V call is TRBV30, the J call TRBJ2-7; D is uncertain. This CDR3 has 12 residues. V shed 5 bases and J shed 0 bases, with 8 bases lying between them. CDR1 and CDR2 from the germline V gene are GTSNPN and SVGIG (reference sequence). The CDR3 nucleotides are TGTGCCTGGGCCGCTAGCTCCTACGAGCAGTACTTC. Protein product: CAWAASSYEQYF.

This clone has a single count. J is TRBJ2-7 and V is TRBV29-1; TRBD2 might be the D (6 bases). The germline CDR1 and CDR2 sequences are SQVTM and ANQGSEA. This CDR3 is 11 amino acids long. Trimming took off 6 bases at V and 6 bases at J, with 12 bases between the two ends. The CDR3 spells CSVTTSREQYF. The CDR3 DNA follows: TGCAGCGTCACAACTAGCCGCGAGCAGTACTTC.

This clone is a singleton in its sample. The chain employs TRBV4-1 and TRBJ2-7; D is undetermined. Germline V lookup: CDR1 MGHRA, CDR2 YSYEKL. The CDR3 runs to 13 residues. V was pared by 1 base and J by 6 bases, with 10 bases between. CDR3 coding DNA: TGCGCCAGCAGCCAAGGGGCCCCGGCCGAGCAGTACTTC. Its translation is CASSQGAPAEQYF.

The chain recombines TRBV9 with TRBJ1-4, with TRBD1 identical over 7 bases. Germline V gene data show CDR1 as SGDLS and CDR2 as YYNGEE. CDR3 length: 15 amino acids. The V segment lost 3 bases and the J segment 3 bases; nucleotides outside the gene matches: 5. DNA of the CDR3: TGTGCCAGCAGCGGACAGGGCCCCCCTAATGAAAAACTGTTTTTT. Translation: CASSGQGPPNEKLFF.

This sequence joins TRBV7-8 and TRBJ1-5, with D hard to call. From germline, CDR1 is SGHVS and CDR2 FQNEAQ. The CDR3 covers 14 residues. Deletions cut 2 bases from V and 4 bases from J, with 9 bases between. In DNA, the CDR3 is TGTGCCAGCAGCTTATTGCAGGTTAATCAGCCCCAGCATTTT. The encoded protein is CASSLLQVNQPQHF.

The genes are TRBV19 and TRBJ2-7, with 9 bases aligning to TRBD2. This CDR3 comprises 15 residues. J gave up 7 bases and V 6 bases, and 13 bases lay outside the gene matches. In germline, CDR1 is LNHDA, CDR2 SQIVND (reference sequence). The CDR3 reads CASRDGSSGIDEQYF. CDR3 coding DNA: TGTGCCAGTAGGGACGGGTCTAGCGGGATAGATGAGCAGTACTTC. Full variable domain (outside the CDR3, taken from reference TRBV19 and TRBJ2-7): DGGITQSPKYLFRKEGQNVTLSCEQNLNHDAMYWYRQDPGQGLRLIYYSQIVNDFQKGDIAEGYSVSREKKESFPLTVTSAQKNPTAFYLCASRDGSSGIDEQYFGPGTRLTVT.

The chain carries TRBV29-1 and TRBJ1-5; 7 nucleotides agree with TRBD1. V shed 4 bases and J 3 bases; nucleotides not matched to a gene: 6. The CDR3 loop spans 14 amino acids. Looked up from germline, CDR1 is SQVTM and CDR2 is ANQGSEA. CDR3 DNA sequence: TGCAGCGTTGTCACCGGGACAGACAATCAGCCCCAGCATTTT. It encodes CSVVTGTDNQPQHF.

CDR3 DNA: TGTGCCAGCAGTCAGGCCCCATGGGGCAATCAGCCCCAGCATTTT. Amino acid sequence: CASSQAPWGNQPQHF. The chain combines TRBV5-5 with TRBJ1-5, with unresolved D. The CDR3 is 15 residues long. The germline V gene encodes CDR1 SGHKS and CDR2 YYEKEE (reference sequence). V was trimmed by 5 bases and J by 2 bases, leaving 14 bases between them.

This clone has only one observation. This chain links TRBV27 with TRBJ2-2; TRBD1 matches at 12 bases. The V gene's germline CDR1 is MNHEY and CDR2 SMNVEV (reference sequence). The CDR3 sequence is 17 residues long. J gave up 6 bases and V 2 bases, and 7 bases lay outside the gene matches. Written as DNA, the CDR3 is TGTGCCAGCAGTTTAGGGATGGGACAGGGGGCCGCCGGGGAGCTGTTTTTT. Its translation: CASSLGMGQGAAGELFF.

As DNA, the CDR3 is TGTGCCAGCAGCTTGAGGGCAGGGACAACAGATACGCAGTATTTT. This codes for CASSLRAGTTDTQYF. V usage is TRBV5-4 and J usage is TRBJ2-3; D may be TRBD1 (6 bases). Germline-derived CDR1 and CDR2 are SGHNT and YYREEE (reference sequence). The germline V and J ends were trimmed by 1 base and 3 bases, with 12 bases remaining between them. The CDR3 runs 15 residues.

This rearrangement joins TRBV5-1 to TRBJ1-4; D perhaps matches TRBD1 (5 bases). The V end lost 0 bases, the J end lost 7 bases, and 16 bases lay between the germline ends. The CDR3 is 16 amino acids. Germline values: CDR1 SGHRS, CDR2 YFSETQ. The CDR3 sequence is CASSLALGAKGEKLFF. Written as DNA, the CDR3 is TGCGCCAGCAGCTTGGCTTTAGGGGCGAAGGGTGAAAAACTGTTTTTT.

On this clone itself: The junction does not match germline at one end; this may be a read error. The V call is TRBV4-2, the J call TRBJ2-4; the match to TRBD1 covers 10 bases. Germline assignment: CDR1 LGHNA and CDR2 YNFKEQ. CDR3 length: 17 residues. The chain's CDR3 is CASSPSTGGKAKSIQYF. The CDR3 DNA reads TGTGCCAGCAGCCCCTCGACAGGGGGCAAGGCCAAAAGCATTCAGTACTTC.